One sample yielded the 27 T cell receptor beta chains listed below, sequenced in a study of tumor and adjacent non-tumor tissue in lung cancer. The library came from three nested PCR rounds adapted from ARM-PCR protocols. TCRdb re-called the multiplex PCR reads with MiXCR, one entry per CDR3 protein. The table lists 60,000 to 65,000 distinct CDR3 sequences, about 55% of them singletons, with 32% in the top ten. This sample's RNA came from whole unsorted tissue. Distant lung tissue was collected more than 3 cm away from the tumor edge. The specimen sequenced was distant non-tumor lung tissue. These receptors were obtained from a man between 65 and 85 years old with non-small cell lung cancer.

On this clonotype: An end of the junction does not agree with germline; a read error may underlie this. The CDR3 coding sequence is TGCGCCAACAGCTATAGCGGGGGGGCCCCCAATGAGCACTTCTTC. Its protein product is CANSYSGGAPNEHFF. J is TRBJ2-1 and V is TRBV5-1, with 11 bases fitting TRBD2. The CDR3 covers 15 residues. Germline-derived CDR1 and CDR2 are SGHRS and YFSETQ.

On this clonotype itself: This could be a read error, since a much larger clone is one nucleotide away. The chain carries TRBV11-2 and TRBJ2-7, with D hard to call. The CDR3 loop spans 14 amino acids. The germline CDR1 and CDR2 sequences are SGHAT and FQNNGV. CDR3 in amino acids: CASSFTDAAYEQHF. The CDR3 nucleotides read TGTGCCAGCAGTTTCACGGACGCTGCCTACGAGCAGCACTTC.

A note on this clonotype: A much larger clone is a single base away; this may be a read error. Because it lacks the conserved phenylalanine or tryptophan at the end, this CDR3 is likely a read error. The DNA of the CDR3 is TGTACCAGCAGTTGGACACGGGACTTGGCAGATACGCAGTATTTA. Residues: CTSSWTRDLADTQYL. The genes are TRBV6-5 and TRBJ2-3; a weak D match, TRBD2 (6 bases). CDR1 and CDR2 from the germline V gene are MNHEY and SVGAGI. This CDR3 has 15 residues.

This clonotype was seen only a few times. The germline gene is not matched at one end of the junction; a read error may be the cause. The chain employs TRBV6-5 and TRBJ2-5; 14 bases line up with TRBD2. CDR1 is MNHEY, CDR2 SVGAGI, per germline. This CDR3 comprises 16 residues. CDR3 DNA: TGTGCCAGCACCAAGGGGACTAGCGGGGGTCAAGGGACCCAGTACTTC. It specifies CASTKGTSGGQGTQYF.

A note on this clonotype: At one of its ends the junction is not consistent with the germline gene, which may arise from a read error. The genes are TRBV6-1 and TRBJ1-6, with 7 nucleotides matching TRBD1. The V gene's germline CDR1 is MNHNS and CDR2 SASEGT. The CDR3 is made up of 15 amino acids. CDR3 residues: CVSSPGTAANSPLHF. The DNA of the CDR3 is TGTGTCAGCAGCCCTGGGACAGCAGCTAATTCACCCCTCCACTTT.

Note on this clonotype: An end of the junction differs from the germline gene, which may be a read error. The rearrangement uses TRBV10-2 and TRBJ2-1, with 9 bases aligning to TRBD2. This CDR3 is 16 amino acids long. The germline CDR1 and CDR2 sequences are WSHSY and SAAADI. As DNA, the CDR3 is TGCACCAGCAGTGGTTTCCTAGCGGGACGTTACAATGAGCAGTTCTTC. It yields the protein CTSSGFLAGRYNEQFF.

The V gene is TRBV2, the J gene TRBJ2-4; 9 bases map to TRBD2. Germline loops: CDR1 SNHLY, CDR2 FYNNEI. This CDR3 has 16 residues. V dropped 6 bases and J dropped 3; count of bases not matched to a gene: 9. The CDR3 nucleotides read TGTGCCAGCAGGGATATAGCGGGGGATAGCAAAAACATTCAGTACTTC. Translated: CASRDIAGDSKNIQYF.

This clonotype came up once. The V call is TRBV6-5, the J call TRBJ2-7; tentatively, D is TRBD2 (5 bases). The V and J ends lost 5 bases and 0 bases respectively, with 14 bases between them. In germline, CDR1 is MNHEY, CDR2 SVGAGI. There are 15 residues in the CDR3. CDR3 residues: CASSRRSRASYEQYF. The CDR3 nucleotides read TGTGCCAGCAGTCGCCGCTCGAGGGCCTCCTACGAGCAGTACTTC.

This clonotype was counted at least ten times. This chain uses TRBV10-3 with TRBJ2-1; 11 bases are shared with TRBD1. With V trimmed by 4 bases and J by 7 bases, 3 bases remained unmatched. CDR1 is ENHRY and CDR2 is SYGVKD in the germline V gene. This CDR3 has 14 amino acids. CDR3 region: CAISGTGGLNEQFF. CDR3 coding DNA: TGTGCCATCAGTGGGACAGGGGGCCTAAATGAGCAGTTCTTC.

This clonotype has more than one count but fewer than ten. This may stem from a read error, because a much larger clone lies one nucleotide away. The V gene is TRBV4-1, the J gene TRBJ2-3; either TRBD1 or TRBD2 may supply D (5 bases each). The CDR3 has 15 residues. Germline values: CDR1 MGHRA, CDR2 YSYEKL. Deletions cut 2 bases from V and 8 bases from J, with 17 bases between. DNA for the CDR3: TGCGCCAGCAGCCAAACCGGGACGGACATGGGTACGCAGTATTTT. Encoded protein: CASSQTGTDMGTQYF.

With respect to this clonotype: A read error is possible here, since a much larger clone lies one base away. The chain carries TRBV4-1 and TRBJ2-7, with D unclear. The CDR3 consists of 11 residues. Germline values: CDR1 MGHRA, CDR2 YSYEKL. As DNA, the CDR3 is TGCACCAGCAGCTCTAACTACGAGCAGTACTTC. Protein: CTSSSNYEQYF.

As to this clonotype: One end of the junction varies from germline; a read error may be responsible. This chain's CDR3 is CASSMTSGRADTQYF. The CDR3 coding sequence is TGCGCCAGCAGCATGACTAGCGGGAGGGCTGATACGCAATATTTT. The chain is built from TRBV5-1 and TRBJ2-3; 14 bases line up with TRBD2. CDR3 size: 15 residues. The germline CDR1 and CDR2 sequences are SGHRS and YFSETQ. The full variable domain, with the rest looked up from reference TRBV5-1 and TRBJ2-3, is KAGVTQTPRYLIKTRGQQVTLSCSPISGHRSVSWYQQTPGQGLQFLFEYFSETQRNKGNFPGRFSGRQFSNSRSEMNVSTLELGDSALYLCASSMTSGRADTQYFGPGTRLTVL.

About this clonotype: This CDR3 fails to terminate in the conserved phenylalanine or tryptophan, so it likely reflects a read error. The chain is built from TRBV6-2 or TRBV6-3 and TRBJ2-6; no firm D call. The CDR3 is made up of 13 amino acids. Germline loops: CDR1 MNHEY, CDR2 SVGEGT. V was clipped by 6 bases and J by 2 bases, with 5 bases between them. CDR3 sequence (DNA): TGTGCCAGCAGGGGTGCTGGGGCCAACGTCCTGACTATC. It codes for CASRGAGANVLTI.

Points on this clonotype: One end of the junction does not line up with germline, which may come from a read error. This chain links TRBV4-2 with TRBJ2-5, with 12 bases fitting TRBD2. The CDR3 consists of 17 residues. Per germline, CDR1 LGHNA and CDR2 YNFKEQ. CDR3 in amino acids: CASSQPPSGRAVETRYF. The CDR3 nucleotides read TGTGCCAGCAGCCAACCCCCTAGCGGGAGGGCCGTTGAGACCCGGTACTTC.

There are many counts of this clonotype. Germline and junction disagree at one end, which may indicate a read error. This sequence joins TRBV11-2 and TRBJ2-3, with D uncertain. The length of the CDR3 is 15 residues. The V gene's germline CDR1 is SGHAT and CDR2 FQNNGV. The CDR3 DNA sequence: TGTGCCGGCAGCTTAGAAACATCCCTCACAGATACGCAGTGTTTT. Protein: CAGSLETSLTDTQCF.

On this clonotype: A read error is likely, as this CDR3 ends without the conserved phenylalanine or tryptophan. The DNA is omitted, as the CDR3 cannot be located on it reliably, and the CDR3 follows TCRdb's listing. This chain uses TRBV11-3 with TRBJ2-5; the D call TRBD1 from the table was never checked on the DNA. The V gene's germline CDR1 is SGHNT and CDR2 YENEEA. Both ends counted, the CDR3 spans 13 residues. The CDR3 reads CASSKDRQETQYS.

Notes on this clonotype: At one end the junction does not follow the germline gene, possibly because of a read error. V and J are TRBV11-2 and TRBJ2-3; no reliable D call. Germline V CDR1 and CDR2: SGHAT, FQNNGV. This CDR3 spans 14 amino acids. This CDR3 reads CASSLGVGTYTQYF. DNA for the CDR3: TGTGCCAGCAGCTTAGGGGTTGGCACATATACGCAGTATTTT.

The chain uses TRBV20-1 and TRBJ1-2, with unresolved D. The CDR3 is made up of 13 amino acids. Trimming took off 3 bases at V and 4 bases at J, with 12 bases between the two ends. CDR1 is DFQATT, CDR2 SNEGSKA, per germline (reference sequence). The CDR3 loop reads CSARASSPYGYTF. DNA of the CDR3: TGCAGTGCTAGGGCTAGCAGCCCCTATGGCTACACCTTC.

Concerning this clonotype: This could be a read error, since a much larger clone is one nucleotide away. V is TRBV6-1 and J is TRBJ2-7; D not certain. Germline CDR1 reads MNHNS; CDR2 reads SASEGT. The CDR3 is made up of 12 amino acids. Here the CDR3 DNA reads TGTGACAGCACCCTAATCCTGGGTGAGCAGTACTTC. This sequence encodes CDSTLILGEQYF.

The V call is TRBV6-5, the J call TRBJ2-5; unclear D gene. Trimming left V 0 bases short and J 0 bases short, with 11 bases between. Per the germline V gene, CDR1 is MNHEY and CDR2 is SVGAGI. This CDR3 spans 16 amino acids. CDR3 residues: CASSYSGSLNQETQYF. In DNA form, the CDR3 reads TGTGCCAGCAGTTACTCGGGCAGCCTAAACCAAGAGACCCAGTACTTC.

A note on this clonotype: One junction end does not reproduce the germline sequence, and a read error may be involved. This chain links TRBV6-1 with TRBJ1-2, with 9 bases identical to TRBD1. Germline V gene lookup returns CDR1 MNHNS and CDR2 SASEGT. The CDR3 has 17 residues. The CDR3 spells CSRSKSPYGQGLGGYTF. CDR3 DNA sequence: TGTTCCAGGAGCAAATCCCCCTACGGACAGGGGTTAGGTGGCTACACCTTC.

Only one count was recorded for this clonotype. One end of the junction is discordant with germline, which a read error may explain. DNA for the CDR3: TGTGCGAGCAGTGGTCCCGGGACAGGGAATCAGCCCCAGCATTTT. Protein: CASSGPGTGNQPQHF. V is TRBV6-1 and J is TRBJ1-5; TRBD1 aligns across 9 bases. CDR1 and CDR2 from the germline V gene are MNHNS and SASEGT. This CDR3 region has 15 residues.

With regard to this clonotype: The CDR3 carries no conserved terminal phenylalanine or tryptophan, so it likely arises from a read error. The chain employs TRBV28 and TRBJ2-7, with unresolved D. This CDR3 has 14 amino acids. Per the germline V gene, CDR1 is MDHEN and CDR2 is SYDVKM. CDR3 bases: TGTGCCAGCAGTTTTGGATCTCCCGGGTACGGGCAGTACTTG. Translation gives CASSFGSPGYGQYL.

V and J are TRBV20-1 and TRBJ1-5; D is uncertain. V lost 6 bases, J lost 5 bases, and 17 bases lay in between. The CDR3 totals 14 residues. Germline assignment: CDR1 DFQATT and CDR2 SNEGSKA (reference sequence). The CDR3, as DNA: TGCAGTGCGATTAAGGTGGCGCTGGATCAGCCCCAGCATTTT. Its protein is CSAIKVALDQPQHF.

Notes on this clonotype: Just one base apart from a much larger clone, this may be a read error. The chain uses TRBV14 and TRBJ2-2; D unresolved. There are 15 residues in the CDR3. CDR1 and CDR2 from the germline V gene are SGHDN and FVKESK. V lost 4 bases and J 7 bases, leaving 16 bases between the germline ends. The CDR3 spells CASSLLGPRIGELFF. The CDR3 DNA is TGTGCCAGCAGCCTGCTCGGCCCCAGGATCGGGGAGCTGTTTTTT.

A remark on this clonotype: The junction departs from germline at one end; a sequencing error may be responsible. The chain is built from TRBV5-1 and TRBJ2-7, with 9 bases fitting TRBD1. In germline, CDR1 is SGHRS, CDR2 YFSETQ. The CDR3 covers 15 residues. The CDR3: CASTMGQGGTYEQCF. The CDR3 DNA reads as TGCGCCAGCACCATGGGACAGGGTGGGACCTACGAGCAGTGCTTC.

This clonotype was detected ten times or more. The chain couples TRBV20-1 to TRBJ2-3; no clear D gene. There are 12 residues in the CDR3. CDR1 is DFQATT and CDR2 is SNEGSKA in the germline V gene (reference sequence). V lost 2 bases and J 3 bases, leaving 6 bases between the germline ends. Written as DNA, the CDR3 is TGCAGTGCTAGATCACTGACAGATACGCAGTATTTT. Protein: CSARSLTDTQYF.